A selection of T cell receptor beta chains follows, all from one sample in a study of prognosis after radiotherapy for stage I lung cancer. TCRdb itself ran the multiplex PCR reads through MiXCR, one entry per CDR3 protein. This sample has 9,000 to 13,000 distinct CDR3 sequences, with roughly 50% found just once. This material consisted of PBMCs, taken before or after stereotactic body radiation therapy (not recorded which). The source is a donor aged 50 or older with non-small cell lung cancer. The CDR3 runs from the conserved cysteine through the conserved F or W. D genes are given only for firm matches. Some rows have no size entry. The others give once, few or many, or a class for an expanded clone.

CASSLPGEETQYF	TGTGCCAGCAGTTTACCGGGAGAAGAGACCCAGTACTTC	.	.	TRBV28	TRBJ2-5
CATSAVLSTVGLFF	TGTGCCACCTCGGCAGTCTTGAGCACCGTGGGGCTGTTTTTT	.	.	TRBV24-1	TRBJ2-2
CASRQTGTGGERYF	TGTGCCAGCAGGCAGACCGGGACAGGGGGCGAGCGTTACTTC	.	TRBD1	TRBV6-8	TRBJ2-7
CASAPAKYEQYF	TGTGCCAGCGCCCCCGCGAAATACGAGCAGTACTTC	many	.	TRBV2	TRBJ2-7
CAWSVNGKFYEQYF	TGTGCCTGGAGTGTAAACGGGAAGTTCTACGAGCAGTACTTC	medium-sized	.	TRBV30	TRBJ2-7
CASSPTGTGLGTQYF	TGTGCCAGCAGTCCAACCGGGACAGGATTGGGTACGCAGTATTTT	many	TRBD1	TRBV14	TRBJ2-3
CSVPGQPYGYTF	TGCAGCGTCCCGGGACAGCCGTACGGCTACACCTTC	many	TRBD1	TRBV29-1	TRBJ1-2
CASTPTGRNQPQHF	TGTGCCAGCACCCCTACGGGACGAAATCAGCCCCAGCATTTT	.	.	TRBV6-1	TRBJ1-5
CASSTDLQSPGQVNYGYTF	TGTGCCAGTAGTACCGACCTTCAATCTCCGGGACAGGTGAACTATGGCTACACCTTC	.	TRBD1	TRBV19	TRBJ1-2
CASSLGASDTQYF	TGTGCCAGCAGCTTAGGTGCTTCAGATACGCAGTATTTT	.	.	TRBV7-9	TRBJ2-3
CSSSLGAVNTGQLFF	TGTTCCAGCAGCTTAGGGGCAGTAAACACCGGGCAGCTGTTTTTT	.	.	TRBV7-6	TRBJ2-2
CASSSRDARGYNEQFF	TGTGCCAGCAGCTCCCGGGACGCCCGTGGGTACAATGAGCAGTTCTTC	.	.	TRBV11-2	TRBJ2-1
CAGSSVTGGWNTIYF	TGTGCCGGCAGTTCCGTCACAGGGGGTTGGAACACCATATATTTT	many	TRBD1	TRBV6-5	TRBJ1-3
CASSTAGAPVPETQYF	TGTGCCAGCAGCACAGCGGGGGCGCCGGTTCCAGAGACCCAGTACTTC	many	TRBD2	TRBV6-2/TRBV6-3	TRBJ2-5
CSARPPGLAGHEQYF	TGCAGTGCTAGGCCCCCGGGACTAGCGGGCCACGAGCAGTACTTC	medium-sized	TRBD2	TRBV20-1	TRBJ2-7
CASSPNDLAGVRETQYF	TGTGCCAGCAGTCCGAACGATTTAGCGGGAGTGAGGGAGACCCAGTACTTC	once	TRBD2	TRBV27	TRBJ2-5
CANRDRHEKLFF	TGTGCCAACCGGGACAGGCATGAAAAACTGTTTTTT	medium-sized	TRBD1	TRBV2	TRBJ1-4
CASSTANSPLHF	TGTGCCAGCAGCACAGCGAATTCACCCCTCCACTTT	.	.	TRBV7-8	TRBJ1-6
CASSSGAGEWDTQYF	TGTGCCAGCAGCTCCGGGGCGGGAGAATGGGATACGCAGTATTTT	.	TRBD2	TRBV7-3	TRBJ2-3
CASSGSGELSGELFF	TGTGCCAGCAGCGGTAGCGGGGAGCTGAGCGGGGAGCTGTTTTTT	many	TRBD2	TRBV7-6	TRBJ2-2
CASSLNTGVSYEQYF	TGTGCCAGCAGCTTAAATACAGGGGTCTCCTACGAGCAGTACTTC	.	TRBD1	TRBV7-3	TRBJ2-7
CASSLAGAGELFF	TGTGCCAGCAGCCTAGCGGGAGCCGGGGAGCTGTTTTTT	.	TRBD2	TRBV7-9	TRBJ2-2
CASKSRAEVTYEQYF	TGTGCCAGTAAGAGCCGGGCCGAGGTTACCTACGAGCAGTACTTC	.	.	TRBV19	TRBJ2-7
CSGLADSSYNEQFF	TGCAGTGGGCTCGCCGATAGCTCCTACAATGAGCAGTTCTTC	medium-sized	.	TRBV20-1	TRBJ2-1
CARGGNTGELFF	TGTGCCCGAGGGGGGAACACCGGGGAGCTGTTTTTT	.	.	TRBV7-9	TRBJ2-2
CASSGQVNTGPQPQHF	TGTGCCAGCAGCGGGCAGGTGAACACCGGTCCCCAGCCCCAGCATTTT	.	.	TRBV9	TRBJ1-5
CASSYSFHGTRGPYEQYF	TGTGCCAGCAGTTACTCATTCCACGGGACTAGAGGACCCTACGAGCAGTACTTC	.	TRBD2	TRBV6-2/TRBV6-3	TRBJ2-7
CASSLSRTGTYGYTF	TGTGCCAGCAGTCTCTCCCGGACAGGGACGTATGGCTACACCTTC	medium-sized	TRBD1	TRBV27	TRBJ1-2
CASTGESYEQYF	TGTGCCAGCACCGGGGAATCCTACGAGCAGTACTTC	.	.	TRBV6-1	TRBJ2-7
CSAVTGGRGYTF	TGCAGTGCTGTTACAGGGGGCCGGGGCTACACCTTC	medium-sized	TRBD1	TRBV20-1	TRBJ1-2
CASSPLRRAYRESNYGYTF	TGTGCCAGCAGCCCACTTAGAAGAGCTTACAGGGAATCTAACTATGGCTACACCTTC	once	.	TRBV6-1	TRBJ1-2
CSAQGADYGYTF	TGCAGCGCCCAAGGGGCCGATTATGGCTACACCTTC	many	.	TRBV29-1	TRBJ1-2
CSAERYMNTEAFF	TGCAGTGCCGAGCGTTACATGAACACTGAAGCTTTCTTT	many	.	TRBV20-1	TRBJ1-1
CSARRDRDGYGYTF	TGCAGTGCTAGGAGGGACAGGGATGGCTATGGCTACACCTTC	.	TRBD1	TRBV20-1	TRBJ1-2
CASSFGGRSYEQYF	TGTGCCAGCAGTTTTGGCGGGAGGTCCTACGAGCAGTACTTC	medium-sized	TRBD2	TRBV12-3/TRBV12-4	TRBJ2-7
CASSLATSSRELFF	TGTGCCAGCAGCTTAGCCACTAGCTCCCGGGAGCTGTTTTTT	medium-sized	.	TRBV7-6	TRBJ2-2
CASSRFRRTGNTGELFF	TGTGCCAGCAGCCGATTCCGGAGGACAGGGAACACCGGGGAGCTGTTTTTT	.	TRBD1	TRBV11-2	TRBJ2-2
CANSPGTTITYEQYF	TGTGCCAACAGCCCCGGGACTACCATCACATACGAGCAGTACTTC	.	TRBD2	TRBV6-1	TRBJ2-7
CASSPGSRSNTGELFF	TGTGCCAGCAGCCCCGGGTCCCGCAGTAACACCGGGGAGCTGTTTTTT	many	.	TRBV5-6	TRBJ2-2
CAGSLGQGLNIQYF	TGTGCCGGCAGTTTAGGGCAGGGGCTAAACATTCAGTACTTC	few	.	TRBV12-3/TRBV12-4	TRBJ2-4
CASSRTKYNEQFF	TGTGCCAGCAGCCGGACTAAATACAATGAGCAGTTCTTC	medium-sized	.	TRBV12-3/TRBV12-4	TRBJ2-1
CSANKLGPPSYNEQFF	TGCAGTGCCAATAAACTAGGCCCTCCTTCCTACAATGAGCAGTTCTTC	medium-sized	.	TRBV20-1	TRBJ2-1
CAIRKTSGGASTDTQYF	TGTGCCATCAGGAAGACTAGCGGGGGAGCGAGCACAGATACGCAGTATTTT	many	TRBD2	TRBV10-3	TRBJ2-3
CASSSTSGAPLSTDTQYF	TGTGCCAGCAGCTCAACTAGCGGGGCGCCTTTAAGCACAGATACGCAGTATTTT	.	TRBD2	TRBV7-3	TRBJ2-3
CASRRKDYSNQPQHF	TGTGCCAGCAGGAGAAAGGACTATAGCAATCAGCCCCAGCATTTT	medium-sized	.	TRBV2	TRBJ1-5
CAISPVKVFTDTQYF	TGCGCCATCAGCCCCGTTAAGGTTTTCACAGATACGCAGTATTTT	once	.	TRBV5-1	TRBJ2-3
CASSQDPGADETQYF	TGTGCCAGCAGCCAAGATCCAGGGGCGGACGAGACCCAGTACTTC	medium-sized	.	TRBV3-1	TRBJ2-5